Each of the 30 T cell receptor beta chains below was sequenced from the same sample in a study of blood T cell repertoires in COVID-19. Here immunoSEQ multiplex PCR was the method, and the copy in TCRdb shows in-frame clones only, minus some. The data show more than 85,000 clones, more than 75% seen once. The sample taken for sequencing was peripheral blood. The source is a man aged 50-60 years with active or convalescent COVID-19.

The genes are TRBV5-1 and TRBJ2-3, with TRBD1 matching over 11 bases. V lost 4 bases and J lost 5; bases outside the gene matches: 3. This CDR3 region has 14 residues. Germline V gene lookup returns CDR1 SGHRS and CDR2 YFSETQ. The CDR3 coding sequence is TGCGCCAGCAGCGGGGGACAGGGGGAAGATACGCAGTATTTT. Translation gives CASSGGQGEDTQYF. The full variable domain, completed using reference TRBV5-1 and TRBJ2-3, is KAGVTQTPRYLIKTRGQQVTLSCSPISGHRSVSWYQQTPGQGLQFLFEYFSETQRNKGNFPGRFSGRQFSNSRSEMNVSTLELGDSALYLCASSGGQGEDTQYFGPGTRLTVL.

V and J are TRBV18 and TRBJ2-1, with TRBD1 matching over 7 bases. CDR3 length: 14 amino acids. The germline gives CDR1 KGHSH, CDR2 LQKENI. The V gene end was trimmed by 5 bases and the J gene end by 5 bases; junction bases not matched to a gene: 6. DNA for the CDR3: TGTGCCAGCTCATTACAGGGGTCCAACAATGAGCAGTTCTTC. Amino acid sequence: CASSLQGSNNEQFF.

This chain joins TRBV11-2 and TRBJ2-3; no clear D. Trimming took 0 bases from V and 0 from J, leaving 7 bases between them. Germline values: CDR1 SGHAT, CDR2 FQNNGV. This CDR3 has 15 residues. In nucleotides, the CDR3 is TGTGCCAGCAGCTTAGAGGTCAGGAGCACAGATACGCAGTATTTT. Translating gives CASSLEVRSTDTQYF.

Notes on this clone: This sample also contains other DNA sequences that code for the same CDR3. The rearrangement joins TRBV18 to TRBJ2-1; 8 nucleotides agree with TRBD1. Losses at the gene ends were 3 bases for V and 6 bases for J; bases not matched to a gene: 4. This CDR3 contains 14 residues. Germline V gene sequence: CDR1 KGHSH, CDR2 LQKENI. This CDR3 reads CASSPGTGGNEQFF. The CDR3 region has the DNA TGTGCCAGCTCACCCGGGACAGGCGGCAATGAGCAGTTCTTC.

The chain is built from TRBV10-1 and TRBJ1-5; D remains ambiguous. V gave up 5 bases and J gave up 1 base, with 9 bases separating them. The CDR3 extends over 14 amino acids. The germline gives CDR1 WNHNN, CDR2 SYGVQD (reference sequence). CDR3 sequence reads: CASSPGGSNQPQHF. For the CDR3, the DNA is TGCGCCAGCAGTCCGGGAGGGAGCAATCAGCCCCAGCATTTT.

The V and J genes are TRBV28 and TRBJ1-6; D gene uncertain. The CDR3 sequence is 14 residues long. Per germline, CDR1 MDHEN and CDR2 SYDVKM. The V and J ends lost 6 bases and 6 bases respectively, with 12 bases between them. The CDR3 DNA is TGTGCCAGCAGCCCAACCAGAGGTAATTCACCCCTCCACTTT. Translated: CASSPTRGNSPLHF. The variable domain in full, with the rest retrieved from reference TRBV28 and TRBJ1-6, is DVKVTQSSRYLVKRTGEKVFLECVQDMDHENMFWYRQDPGLGLRLIYFSYDVKMKEKGDIPEGYSVSREKKERFSLILESASTNQTSMYLCASSPTRGNSPLHFGNGTRLTVT.

This clone was found once. The chain is built from TRBV5-1 and TRBJ2-3; D ambiguous. Trimming took off 0 bases at V and 3 bases at J, with 8 bases between the two ends. Per the germline V gene, CDR1 is SGHRS and CDR2 is YFSETQ. This CDR3 spans 14 amino acids. The CDR3 sequence: CASSLDQTTDTQYF. CDR3 bases: TGCGCCAGCAGCTTGGACCAAACAACAGATACGCAGTATTTT.

This chain links TRBV2 with TRBJ2-1; 14 bases fit TRBD2. After removal of 6 bases from V and 4 bases from J, the junction contained 5 bases not matched to a gene. Germline CDR1 reads SNHLY; CDR2 reads FYNNEI. The CDR3 runs to 16 residues. The CDR3 region is CASRGLAGAEYNEQFF. For the CDR3, the DNA is TGTGCCAGCAGGGGACTAGCGGGGGCCGAGTACAATGAGCAGTTCTTC.

In this sample, this clone turned up a few times. The rearrangement joins TRBV27 to TRBJ1-5; maybe TRBD1 (5 bases). Germline V CDR1 and CDR2: MNHEY, SMNVEV (reference sequence). The CDR3 is 14 residues long. Trimming removed 5 bases from V and 7 bases from J, with 15 bases in between. The CDR3 DNA reads as TGTGCCAGCAGTCCCCGGGGGGGGGACCAGCCCCAGCATTTT. It yields the protein CASSPRGGDQPQHF.

A single count supports this clone. V gene TRBV6-5 combines with J gene TRBJ2-7; tentative D call: TRBD1 (6 bases). Trimming pared 8 bases from V and 3 bases from J, leaving 14 bases between. This CDR3 has 13 amino acids. CDR1 and CDR2 (germline): MNHEY, SVGAGI. CDR3 nucleotides: TGTGCCAGCTGGGGGCCCCGGGGCTACGAGCAGTACTTC. It yields the protein CASWGPRGYEQYF.

The chain recombines TRBV7-8 with TRBJ1-5; a weak D match, TRBD1 (5 bases). CDR3 length equals 16 residues. Trimming took 5 bases from V and 1 from J, leaving 15 bases between them. Per germline, CDR1 SGHVS and CDR2 FQNEAQ. The DNA of the CDR3 is TGTGCCAGCAGCCCGAGCGCAGGGTTGAGCAATCAGCCCCAGCATTTT. Its translation is CASSPSAGLSNQPQHF.

This clone has just a few counts. The rearrangement joins TRBV7-6 to TRBJ2-1; 11 bases line up with TRBD1. CDR1 and CDR2 (germline): SGHVS, FNYEAQ. Germline trimming cut 3 bases from V and 9 bases from J; bases unmatched to any gene: 4. The CDR3 is 14 residues long. CDR3 sequence (DNA): TGTGCCAGCAGCTTTGGGGACAGGGGGATTGAGCAGTTCTTC. Translation: CASSFGDRGIEQFF.

This sequence joins TRBV7-8 and TRBJ2-5, with 7 bases matching TRBD2. Germline V CDR1 and CDR2: SGHVS, FQNEAQ. Trimming removed 2 bases from V and 0 bases from J; junction bases left unmatched: 3. This CDR3 spans 15 amino acids. The CDR3 nucleotides read TGTGCCAGCAGCTTAAGCGGGGACTACCAAGAGACCCAGTACTTC. Translating gives CASSLSGDYQETQYF.

The V gene is TRBV9, the J gene TRBJ2-7; unclear D gene. CDR1 SGDLS and CDR2 YYNGEE come from the germline V gene. Trimming cost V 1 base and J 4 bases, with 6 bases left between them. This CDR3 has 12 amino acids. The CDR3 reads CASSVWQYEQYV. DNA of the CDR3: TGTGCCAGCAGCGTATGGCAGTACGAGCAGTACGTC.

The chain couples TRBV5-1 to TRBJ2-7; TRBD1 aligns across 7 bases. The CDR3 is made up of 11 amino acids. Germline V CDR1 and CDR2: SGHRS, YFSETQ. V lost 6 bases, J lost 3 bases, and 0 bases stayed unmatched. The CDR3 DNA is TGCGCCAGCAACAGGGGCTACGAGCAGTACTTC. It specifies CASNRGYEQYF.

V gene TRBV30 combines with J gene TRBJ2-7; D remains ambiguous. CDR1 is GTSNPN, CDR2 SVGIG, per germline (reference sequence). Trimming removed 0 bases at V and 2 bases at J, with 8 bases between. The CDR3 loop spans 13 amino acids. The CDR3 reads CAWSVPVTYEQYF. CDR3 in DNA: TGTGCCTGGAGTGTACCAGTGACCTACGAGCAGTACTTC.

This chain connects TRBV7-2 to TRBJ2-3; D is perhaps TRBD2 (7 bases). The CDR3 length is 15 residues. The germline V and J ends were trimmed by 5 bases and 2 bases, with 14 bases remaining between them. Per germline, CDR1 SGHTA and CDR2 FQGNSA. This chain's CDR3 is CASSRAGHNTDTQYF. CDR3 nucleotide sequence: TGTGCCAGCAGCAGAGCGGGACACAACACAGATACGCAGTATTTT. Drawing the rest from reference TRBV7-2 and TRBJ2-3, the complete variable domain is GAGVSQSPSNKVTEKGKDVELRCDPISGHTALYWYRQSLGQGLEFLIYFQGNSAPDKSGLPSDRFSAERTGGSVSTLTIQRTQQEDSAVYLCASSRAGHNTDTQYFGPGTRLTVL.

V is TRBV19 and J is TRBJ2-1, with 13 bases identical to TRBD2. CDR1 and CDR2 (germline): LNHDA, SQIVND (reference sequence). J lost 4 bases, V lost 2 bases, and 8 bases had no gene match. This CDR3 is 18 amino acids long. The DNA for the CDR3 is TGTGCCAGTAGTATAAGGGCACTAGCGGGGGGGTTTTACAATGAGCAGTTCTTC. This codes for CASSIRALAGGFYNEQFF.

The chain links TRBV4-3 to TRBJ1-4; D may be TRBD1 (6 bases). This CDR3 region has 15 residues. Germline CDR1 reads LGHNA; CDR2 reads YSLEER. Trimming pared 4 bases from V and 7 bases from J, leaving 16 bases between. In nucleotides, the CDR3 is TGCGCCAGCAGCCTTTACAGGGTATTTGGTGAAAAACTGTTTTTT. This gives the protein CASSLYRVFGEKLFF.

This CDR3 reads CASRTGTGYYGYTF. As DNA, the CDR3 is TGTGCCAGCAGGACCGGGACAGGGTACTATGGCTACACCTTC. The chain has TRBV6-6 and TRBJ1-2; TRBD1 agrees at 9 bases. The CDR3 consists of 14 residues. Germline V gene sequence: CDR1 MNHNY, CDR2 SVGAGI (reference sequence). The ends lost 6 bases at V and 3 bases at J; junction bases unmatched: 5.

The chain combines TRBV7-7 with TRBJ2-4, with TRBD1 matching 9 bases. Trimming took 5 bases from V and 2 from J; bases not matched to a gene: 7. This CDR3 region has 16 residues. Germline-derived CDR1 and CDR2 are SSHAT and FNYEAQ (reference sequence). CDR3 protein: CASSPQGAGSKNIQYF. The CDR3, as DNA: TGTGCCAGCAGCCCACAGGGGGCAGGGTCCAAAAACATTCAGTACTTC. The entire variable domain, with the rest obtained from reference TRBV7-7 and TRBJ2-4, is as follows: GAGVSQSPRYKVTKRGQDVTLRCDPISSHATLYWYQQALGQGPEFLTYFNYEAQPDKSGLPSDRFSAERPEGSISTLTIQRTEQRDSAMYRCASSPQGAGSKNIQYFGAGTRLSVL.

The CDR3 DNA follows: TGCGCCAGCAGCCAAGATCACGGGGCCGGGAGCGGGGAGCTGTTTTTT. Residues: CASSQDHGAGSGELFF. The rearrangement uses TRBV4-1 and TRBJ2-2, with D tentatively TRBD2 (6 bases). V dropped 0 bases and J dropped 7 bases, with 15 bases sitting between them. Germline V gene lookup returns CDR1 MGHRA and CDR2 YSYEKL. The CDR3 loop spans 16 amino acids.

The rearrangement uses TRBV25-1 and TRBJ2-5; 13 bases line up with TRBD2. There are 16 residues in the CDR3. Germline lookup yields CDR1 MGHDK and CDR2 SYGVNS. V lost 5 bases and J lost 4; bases outside the gene matches: 7. DNA for the CDR3: TGTGCCAGCAGTAGGACTAGCGGGGGACCGGGAGAGACCCAGTACTTC. Its protein is CASSRTSGGPGETQYF.

The chain combines TRBV6-2 or TRBV6-3 with TRBJ2-3, with D possibly matching TRBD2 (5 bases). The CDR3 has 13 residues. The V and J ends lost 4 bases and 4 bases respectively, with 9 bases between them. Germline lookup yields CDR1 MNHEY and CDR2 SVGEGT. The CDR3 bases are TGTGCCAGCAGTTTTACTAGATCAGATACGCAGTATTTT. Residues: CASSFTRSDTQYF.

In this sample, this clone turned up a few times. The chain uses TRBV27 and TRBJ1-2; perhaps TRBD1 as D (6 bases). Germline assignment: CDR1 MNHEY and CDR2 SMNVEV (reference sequence). V was cut by 0 bases and J by 7 bases, with 12 bases left in between. The CDR3 totals 14 residues. In DNA form, the CDR3 reads TGTGCCAGCAGTTTATCGCAGACAGGAGTTGGCTACACCTTC. Its protein is CASSLSQTGVGYTF.

This chain joins TRBV11-2 and TRBJ1-4, with 8 nucleotides matching TRBD1. Germline V lookup: CDR1 SGHAT, CDR2 FQNNGV. The CDR3 covers 15 residues. V was clipped by 2 bases and J by 7 bases; unmatched bases: 6. The CDR3 spells CASSLTGGKGEKLFF. The CDR3 DNA follows: TGTGCCAGCAGCTTAACAGGGGGAAAGGGTGAAAAACTGTTTTTT. Full variable domain (remainder filled in from reference TRBV11-2 and TRBJ1-4): EAGVAQSPRYKIIEKRQSVAFWCNPISGHATLYWYQQILGQGPKLLIQFQNNGVVDDSQLPKDRFSAERLKGVDSTLKIQPAKLEDSAVYLCASSLTGGKGEKLFFGSGTQLSVL.

CDR3 residues: CASSLEGTANEKLFF. The CDR3 coding sequence is TGTGCCAGCAGCTTGGAGGGGACAGCTAATGAAAAACTGTTTTTT. The chain employs TRBV5-5 and TRBJ1-4; 7 bases map to TRBD1. The germline V gene encodes CDR1 SGHKS and CDR2 YYEKEE (reference sequence). The V segment lost 0 bases and the J segment 3 bases; nucleotides outside the gene matches: 2. The CDR3 length is 15 residues.

The chain combines TRBV4-3 with TRBJ1-5; a weak D match, TRBD1 (5 bases). CDR1 is LGHNA, CDR2 YSLEER, per germline. The V end was cut by 4 bases, the J end by 1 base, with 17 bases between. This CDR3 has 17 amino acids. CDR3 nucleotides: TGCGCCAGCAGCCCGGAGGTGGGGGGAGGAAGCAATCAGCCCCAGCATTTT. Translation: CASSPEVGGGSNQPQHF.

The rearrangement joins TRBV6-2 or TRBV6-3 to TRBJ2-5; 14 bases are shared with TRBD2. CDR1 MNHEY and CDR2 SVGEGT come from the germline V gene. CDR3 length equals 13 residues. With 5 bases clipped from V and 14 bases from J, the junction kept 7 bases outside the gene matches. CDR3 residues: CASSAGTSGGPYF. CDR3 bases: TGTGCCAGCAGTGCCGGGACTAGCGGGGGTCCCTACTTC.

The chain recombines TRBV29-1 with TRBJ1-5; tentative D call: TRBD1 (5 bases). The CDR3 has 13 amino acids. Per the germline V gene, CDR1 is SQVTM and CDR2 is ANQGSEA. V was clipped by 4 bases and J by 5 bases, with 12 bases between them. CDR3 coding DNA: TGCAGCGTTGTAGAGACAGAGTATCAGCCCCAGCATTTT. It yields the protein CSVVETEYQPQHF.